This entry describes one T cell receptor beta chain. The CDR3 length is 16 residues. The germline gives CDR1 MNHEY, CDR2 SVGAGI. Deletions cut 6 bases from V and 1 base from J, with 17 bases between. Regarding time point: pre-sensitization, week 0. This sample's treatment: therapeutic diphenylcyclopropenone sensitization with weekly scalp DPC. One entry per CDR3 protein results from TCRdb running MiXCR on the RACE reads. The sample holds about 85,000 distinct CDR3 sequences, approximately 9% seen once. This sample is drawn from a study of human T cells and chemical hapten exposure. This receptor was taken from a man in his forties with alopecia areata. Some clones in this sample may be carry-over from other donors' samples. Specimen: whole blood, collected in connection with sensitization to the hapten diphenylcyclopropenone (DPC). V usage is TRBV6-5 and J usage is TRBJ2-3; weak D call: TRBD2 (6 bases). CDR3 coding DNA: TGTGCCAGCAGCCCGGGGTTGGCGGGACGCACAGATACGCAGTATTTT. It is translated as CASSPGLAGRTDTQYF.